The clone carrying this T cell receptor (beta chain) has at least ten counts. Its antigen is not known. The sample providers were healthy Caucasian people from Russia, aged about 6 to 90. These data belong to a study of blood T cells in healthy people across ages. The germline gives CDR1 MNHEY, CDR2 SMNVEV (reference sequence). Trimming left V 2 bases short and J 4 bases short, with 15 bases between. The length of the CDR3 is 16 residues. Study results and limitations: Per-million-T-cell TCR beta diversity fell roughly linearly with age. Nothing was known about donor CMV status, and this possibly confounded expanded clonotype changes.

It was with a sample-barcoded 5' primer and a J-beta primer mix that a second PCR of about 7 to 12 cycles was run. Paired-end reads containing CDR3 totaled no fewer than 2.5 million for each sample. TCRdb fed the 5' RACE reads into MiXCR, producing one record per CDR3 protein. The table includes around 870,000 distinct CDR3 sequences, around 26% detected once. This sequence joins TRBV27 and TRBJ2-1; D is undetermined. The sequenced material came from blood. The clonotype comes from a woman of 80 years or more in good health. The CDR3 region is CASSLGSVQSYNEQFF. In DNA form, the CDR3 reads TGTGCCAGCAGTTTAGGTTCGGTCCAGAGTTACAATGAGCAGTTCTTC.